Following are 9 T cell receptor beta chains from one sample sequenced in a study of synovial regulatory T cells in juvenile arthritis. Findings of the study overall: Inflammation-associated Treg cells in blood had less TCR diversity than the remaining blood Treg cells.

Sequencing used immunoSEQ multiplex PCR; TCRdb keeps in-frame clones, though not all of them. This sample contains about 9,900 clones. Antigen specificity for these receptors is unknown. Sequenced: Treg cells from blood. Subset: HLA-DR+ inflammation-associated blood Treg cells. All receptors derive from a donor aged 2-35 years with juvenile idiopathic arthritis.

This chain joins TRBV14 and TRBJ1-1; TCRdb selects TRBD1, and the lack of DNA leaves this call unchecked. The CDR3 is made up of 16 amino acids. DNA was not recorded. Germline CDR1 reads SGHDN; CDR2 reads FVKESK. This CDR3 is CASSHGTGGLVTEAFF.

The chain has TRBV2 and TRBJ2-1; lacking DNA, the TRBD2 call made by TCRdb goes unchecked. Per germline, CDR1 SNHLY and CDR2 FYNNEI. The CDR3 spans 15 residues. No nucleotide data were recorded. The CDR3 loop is CASSLSGEVYNEQFF.

CDR3 loop: CASSLGDRGIGELFF. V is TRBV7-6 and J is TRBJ2-2; there is no DNA to check the TCRdb D call of TRBD1. Germline CDR1 and CDR2: SGHVS and FNYEAQ. The CDR3 runs 15 residues. DNA is not recorded here. Based on the CDR3 plus reference TRBV7-6 and TRBJ2-2, the full variable domain is GAGVSQSPRYKVTKRGQDVALRCDPISGHVSLYWYRQALGQGPEFLTYFNYEAQQDKSGLPNDRFSAERPEGSISTLTIQRTEQRDSAMYRCASSLGDRGIGELFFGEGSRLTVL.

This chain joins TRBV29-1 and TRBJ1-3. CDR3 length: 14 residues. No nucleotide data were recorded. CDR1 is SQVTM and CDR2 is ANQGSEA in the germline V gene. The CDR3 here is CSVVGGVAGNTIYF.

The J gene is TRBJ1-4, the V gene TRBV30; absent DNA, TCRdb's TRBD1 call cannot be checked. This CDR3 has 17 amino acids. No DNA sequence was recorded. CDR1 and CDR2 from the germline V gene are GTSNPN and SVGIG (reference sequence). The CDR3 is CAWRARQGGLTNEKLFF.

The chain's CDR3 is CAVSLWDGGQRTGELFF. The V gene is TRBV10-3, the J gene TRBJ2-2. CDR1 and CDR2 from the germline V gene are ENHRY and SYGVKD. CDR3 size: 17 residues. The entry carries no DNA sequence.

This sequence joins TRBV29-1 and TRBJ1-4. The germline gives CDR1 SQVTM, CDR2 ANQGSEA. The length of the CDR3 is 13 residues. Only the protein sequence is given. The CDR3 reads CSVEGRFNEKLFF.

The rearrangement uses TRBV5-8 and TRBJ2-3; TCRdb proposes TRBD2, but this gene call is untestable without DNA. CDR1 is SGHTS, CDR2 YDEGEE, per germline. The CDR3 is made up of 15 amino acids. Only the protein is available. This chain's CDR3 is CASSFYAGVADTQYF.

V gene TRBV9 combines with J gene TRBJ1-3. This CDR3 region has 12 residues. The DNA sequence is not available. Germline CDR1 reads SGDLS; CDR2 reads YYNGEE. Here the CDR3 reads CASKGEGNTIYF.